Listed below are T cell receptor beta chains from one sample, sequenced in a study of tumor-infiltrating lymphocytes in oesophageal squamous cell carcinoma. TCRdb re-derived calls from the PCR reads in MiXCR, one entry per CDR3 protein. Seen here are approximately 12,000 distinct CDR3 sequences, roughly 53% observed once, and the top ten hold approximately 24%. Sequencing used esophageal tumor tissue. The receptor set was obtained from a male donor with esophageal squamous cell carcinoma. The CDR3 runs from the conserved cysteine through the conserved F or W. A D gene is named only where the DNA matches it firmly. Part of the rows lack a size; the others show once, few, many or a class for expanded clones.

D gene: -
J gene: TRBJ2-1
V gene: TRBV7-6
clone size: few
CDR3 DNA: TGTGCCAGCAGCTTAGGGCCGGTTGGGAATGAGCAGTTCTTC
CDR3 protein: CASSLGPVGNEQFF

D gene: -
J gene: TRBJ2-5
V gene: TRBV7-2
clone size: -
CDR3 DNA: TGTGCCAGCAGCTTAGGCTCGGTTGGGGAGACCCAGTACTTC
CDR3 protein: CASSLGSVGETQYF

D gene: -
J gene: TRBJ1-5
V gene: TRBV11-2
clone size: -
CDR3 DNA: TGTGCCAGCAGCTTAAAGGAGAATCAGCCCCAGCATTTT
CDR3 protein: CASSLKENQPQHF

D gene: -
J gene: TRBJ2-1
V gene: TRBV12-3/TRBV12-4
clone size: -
CDR3 DNA: TGTGCCAGCAGTTGGACCCCCGGGGACAATGAGCAGTTCTTC
CDR3 protein: CASSWTPGDNEQFF

D gene: -
J gene: TRBJ2-1
V gene: TRBV7-8
clone size: few
CDR3 DNA: TGTGCCAGCAGCTTAGTCCAGGCGGAATGGTTGGTCAATGAGCAGTTCTTC
CDR3 protein: CASSLVQAEWLVNEQFF

D gene: -
J gene: TRBJ1-1
V gene: TRBV7-3
clone size: -
CDR3 DNA: TGTGCCAGCAGCTTAAGGGGAGGTACGAACACTGAAGCTTTCTTT
CDR3 protein: CASSLRGGTNTEAFF

D gene: -
J gene: TRBJ2-2
V gene: TRBV7-6
clone size: few
CDR3 DNA: TGTGCCAGCAGCCCGACGGGAACCGGGGAGCTGTTTTTT
CDR3 protein: CASSPTGTGELFF

D gene: -
J gene: TRBJ2-3
V gene: TRBV12-3/TRBV12-4
clone size: many
CDR3 DNA: TGTGCCAGCAGTAAGCCGGGACCCCTAGGCACGCAGTATTTT
CDR3 protein: CASSKPGPLGTQYF

D gene: -
J gene: TRBJ2-6
V gene: TRBV12-3/TRBV12-4
clone size: -
CDR3 DNA: TGTGCCAGCAGTAGATCACTTCTCTCTGGGGCCAACGTCCTGACTTTC
CDR3 protein: CASSRSLLSGANVLTF

D gene: -
J gene: TRBJ1-4
V gene: TRBV2
clone size: -
CDR3 DNA: TGTGCCAGCAGTGAAGTGGGGGGACCAACTAATGAAAAACTGTTTTTT
CDR3 protein: CASSEVGGPTNEKLFF

D gene: -
J gene: TRBJ2-3
V gene: TRBV6-1
clone size: -
CDR3 DNA: TGTGCCAGCGGAGCGCCGAGCACAGATACGCAGTATTTT
CDR3 protein: CASGAPSTDTQYF

D gene: TRBD2
J gene: TRBJ2-1
V gene: TRBV6-1
clone size: medium-sized
CDR3 DNA: TGTGCCAGCAGTGACCTTAGCGGGAGGACCTACAATGAGCAGTTCTTC
CDR3 protein: CASSDLSGRTYNEQFF

D gene: TRBD1
J gene: TRBJ2-7
V gene: TRBV6-6
clone size: once
CDR3 DNA: TGTGCCAGCAGATGGGACAGGGCCGCCTACGAGCAGTACTTC
CDR3 protein: CASRWDRAAYEQYF

D gene: -
J gene: TRBJ2-5
V gene: TRBV6-8
clone size: -
CDR3 DNA: TGTGCCAGCAGTGGTCAGGGGAGAGAGACCCAGTACTTC
CDR3 protein: CASSGQGRETQYF

D gene: TRBD2
J gene: TRBJ2-7
V gene: TRBV6-5
clone size: -
CDR3 DNA: TGTGCCAGCAGTTATTCCGGACTAGCGGGAATCCCCTACGAGCAGTACTTC
CDR3 protein: CASSYSGLAGIPYEQYF

D gene: -
J gene: TRBJ1-2
V gene: TRBV12-3/TRBV12-4
clone size: -
CDR3 DNA: TGTGCCAGCGCCACCTCGGAAAACTATGGCTACACCTTC
CDR3 protein: CASATSENYGYTF